These 17 T cell receptor beta chains originate from one sample sequenced in a study of blood T cell repertoires in COVID-19. Produced via immunoSEQ multiplex PCR; TCRdb's table is partial and in-frame only. The table lists 200,000 to 250,000 clones, 70% to 90% of them singletons. Sample: peripheral blood. These receptors all come from a woman in her 50s with COVID-19, enrolled during active disease.

This chain links TRBV5-1 with TRBJ1-3; D might be TRBD1 (5 bases). CDR1 and CDR2 (germline): SGHRS, YFSETQ. V lost 4 bases and J lost 0, with 11 bases in between. This CDR3 region has 15 residues. The DNA of the CDR3 is TGCGCCAGCAGCCCCGGCCAGGGCTCTGGAAACACCATATATTTT. This encodes CASSPGQGSGNTIYF.

The rearrangement joins TRBV5-1 to TRBJ1-4, with 7 bases identical to TRBD1. Trimming removed 4 bases from V and 12 bases from J; junction bases left unmatched: 12. CDR1 and CDR2 (germline): SGHRS, YFSETQ. This CDR3 comprises 14 residues. As DNA, the CDR3 is TGCGCCAGCAGCCCATCCGTAGACAGGGTACAACTGTTTTTT. It translates to CASSPSVDRVQLFF.

The J gene is TRBJ2-3, the V gene TRBV5-5; D might be TRBD2 (6 bases). The CDR3 consists of 15 residues. Trimming stripped 1 base from V and 2 bases from J, with 11 bases between. Looked up from germline, CDR1 is SGHKS and CDR2 is YYEKEE (reference sequence). CDR3 nucleotide sequence: TGTGCCAGCAGCTTGTCGGGGGACCTCACAGATACGCAGTATTTT. It codes for CASSLSGDLTDTQYF.

This clone was recorded only once. This rearrangement joins TRBV6-4 to TRBJ2-1, with TRBD2 matching over 10 bases. The junction had 4 bases not matched to a gene; V was cut back by 3 bases and J by 2 bases. The CDR3 loop spans 16 amino acids. The germline V gene has CDR1 MRHNA and CDR2 SNTAGT. CDR3 sequence: CASSDLAGVTYNEQFF. The CDR3 nucleotides read TGTGCCAGCAGTGATCTAGCGGGGGTAACCTACAATGAGCAGTTCTTC.

The chain employs TRBV2 and TRBJ1-1; D gene ambiguous. CDR1 SNHLY and CDR2 FYNNEI come from the germline V gene. Trimming removed 6 bases at V and 7 bases at J, with 12 bases between. The CDR3 loop spans 12 amino acids. CDR3 nucleotide sequence: TGTGCCAGCAGGGTTCTACAGCATGAAGCTTTCTTT. Translation: CASRVLQHEAFF.

The chain uses TRBV7-2 and TRBJ2-1, with TRBD1 identical over 9 bases. V shed 5 bases and J 12 bases; nucleotides not matched to a gene: 11. CDR1 is SGHTA and CDR2 is FQGNSA in the germline V gene. The CDR3 extends over 14 amino acids. The CDR3, as DNA: TGTGCCAGCAGCCTGGGACAGGGTTTGGGGGGGCAGTTCTTC. Amino acids: CASSLGQGLGGQFF. Full variable domain (outside the CDR3, taken from reference TRBV7-2 and TRBJ2-1): GAGVSQSPSNKVTEKGKDVELRCDPISGHTALYWYRQSLGQGLEFLIYFQGNSAPDKSGLPSDRFSAERTGGSVSTLTIQRTQQEDSAVYLCASSLGQGLGGQFFGPGTRLTVL.

This clone has more than one count but fewer than ten. CDR3 protein: CASSPDSYEQYF. The CDR3 bases are TGTGCCAGCAGCCCGGACAGCTACGAGCAGTACTTC. The chain combines TRBV3-1 (or the pseudogene TRBV3-2) with TRBJ2-7; the D gene is possibly TRBD1 (6 bases). Trimming pared 4 bases from V and 3 bases from J, leaving 7 bases between. This CDR3 contains 12 residues. Germline V lookup: CDR1 LGHDT, CDR2 YNNKEL (reference sequence).

The chain links TRBV10-3 to TRBJ1-6, with a weak D call TRBD1 (5 bases). This CDR3 has 16 amino acids. The germline gives CDR1 ENHRY, CDR2 SYGVKD. V was shortened by 0 bases and J by 7 bases, with 13 bases between the two germline ends. CDR3 loop: CAISESGGTGNSPLHF. In nucleotides, the CDR3 is TGTGCCATCAGTGAGTCTGGAGGGACGGGCAATTCACCCCTCCACTTT.

This rearrangement joins TRBV18 to TRBJ2-1; TRBD1 might be the D (5 bases). Between the trimmed V and J ends, which lost 3 bases and 8 bases, there was a span of 23 bases. Germline CDR1 KGHSH, CDR2 LQKENI. This CDR3 spans 17 amino acids. CDR3 residues: CASSPSLMGPTSDEQFF. CDR3 nucleotide sequence: TGTGCCAGCTCACCCTCTCTGATGGGGCCCACGAGCGATGAGCAGTTCTTC.

The chain recombines TRBV29-1 with TRBJ1-2; D is undetermined. The CDR3 extends over 12 amino acids. V dropped 5 bases and J dropped 5 bases, with 12 bases sitting between them. Germline CDR1 SQVTM, CDR2 ANQGSEA. CDR3 DNA: TGCAGCGTTCGGGGAATGGGGTATGGCTACACCTTC. Translating it yields CSVRGMGYGYTF.

The V gene is TRBV5-5, the J gene TRBJ2-2; TRBD1 aligns across 8 bases. Per germline, CDR1 SGHKS and CDR2 YYEKEE (reference sequence). The CDR3 is made up of 16 amino acids. Trimming cost V 0 bases and J 3 bases; bases outside gene matches: 4. The CDR3 protein is CASSLGQGTYTGELFF. The CDR3 bases are TGTGCCAGCAGCTTGGGACAGGGGACTTACACCGGGGAGCTGTTTTTT.

V and J are TRBV19 and TRBJ2-7; 9 nucleotides align to TRBD1. V was pared by 3 bases and J by 6 bases, with 3 bases of the junction left unmatched. Germline V gene data show CDR1 as LNHDA and CDR2 as SQIVND (reference sequence). This CDR3 spans 13 amino acids. CDR3 protein: CASSITGGGEQYF. CDR3 sequence (DNA): TGTGCCAGTAGTATTACAGGGGGCGGCGAGCAGTACTTC.

The rearrangement joins TRBV10-3 to TRBJ1-5; TRBD1 agrees at 7 bases. CDR1 and CDR2 (germline): ENHRY, SYGVKD. The CDR3 loop spans 13 amino acids. V gave up 11 bases and J gave up 6 bases; unmatched junction bases: 10. CDR3 amino acids: CAVSGTVGQPQHF. The CDR3 bases are TGTGCCGTCTCCGGGACAGTTGGTCAGCCCCAGCATTTT.

V is TRBV6-5 and J is TRBJ1-4; perhaps TRBD1 as D (6 bases). The CDR3 runs to 15 residues. Trimming took off 2 bases at V and 2 bases at J, with 9 bases between the two ends. Germline CDR1 MNHEY, CDR2 SVGAGI. The CDR3 DNA follows: TGTGCCAGCAGTTACGTGAGGGGGACTAATGAAAAACTGTTTTTT. This codes for CASSYVRGTNEKLFF.

This chain connects TRBV6-5 to TRBJ2-7; TRBD1 aligns across 8 bases. The CDR3 sequence is 12 residues long. The germline V gene has CDR1 MNHEY and CDR2 SVGAGI. Trimming at V came to 4 bases and at J to 6 bases, leaving 2 bases not matched to a gene. CDR3 sequence: CASSSTGGEQYV. The CDR3 DNA reads TGTGCCAGCAGTTCTACAGGGGGCGAGCAGTACGTC.

This clone turned up a few times. This sequence joins TRBV5-1 and TRBJ1-6; D call uncertain. Trimming removed 0 bases at V and 8 bases at J, with 6 bases between. CDR3 length: 13 residues. Germline loops: CDR1 SGHRS, CDR2 YFSETQ. In DNA form, the CDR3 reads TGCGCCAGCAGCTTGGACGGGGATTCACCCCTCCACTTT. Protein sequence: CASSLDGDSPLHF.

The chain employs TRBV10-2 and TRBJ2-7; 8 positions agree with TRBD1. J gave up 2 bases and V 8 bases, and 5 bases lay outside the gene matches. The CDR3 runs 13 residues. The germline V gene has CDR1 WSHSY and CDR2 SAAADI. CDR3 nucleotide sequence: TGCGCCAGCTCGGGACAGGAGGCCTACGAGCAGTACGTC. Translating gives CASSGQEAYEQYV.